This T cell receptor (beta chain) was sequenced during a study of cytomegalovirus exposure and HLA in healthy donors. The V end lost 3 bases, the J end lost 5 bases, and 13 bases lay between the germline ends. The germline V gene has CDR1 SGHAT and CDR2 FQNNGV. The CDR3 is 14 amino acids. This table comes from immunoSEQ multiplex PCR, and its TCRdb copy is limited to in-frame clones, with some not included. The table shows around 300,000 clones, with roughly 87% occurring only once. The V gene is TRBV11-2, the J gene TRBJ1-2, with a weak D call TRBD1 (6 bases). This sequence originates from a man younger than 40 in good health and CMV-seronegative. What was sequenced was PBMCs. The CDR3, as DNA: TGTGCCAGCAGCTTGCCCCAGGGGCAGTATGGCTACACCTTC. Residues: CASSLPQGQYGYTF.